The 10 T cell receptor beta chains given below trace back to one sample, sequenced in a study of beta chain features in type 1 diabetes. Sequenced material consisted of expressed TCRB transcripts (all of the isolated RNA was reverse transcribed). Repertoires were generated with immunoSEQ multiplex PCR, while TCRdb's copy carries only in-frame clones and drops some. The data contain roughly 220,000 clones, 16% of them singletons. Study conclusions and caveats: Type 1 diabetes patients showed a moderate but significant shortening of TCRB CDR3s in all four CD4+ subsets.

Their recognized antigens are unknown. The sequenced material came from naive CD4+ T cells from blood. The receptors stem from a young man with type 1 diabetes.

The V call is TRBV7-9, the J call TRBJ2-5; D is unclear. V lost 2 bases to trimming and J lost 5 bases, with 6 bases between them. The CDR3 spans 12 residues. Germline V gives CDR1 SEHNR, CDR2 FQNEAQ (reference sequence). CDR3 sequence: CASSLRAETQYF. Here the CDR3 DNA reads TGTGCCAGCAGCTTACGGGCGGAGACCCAGTACTTC.

This clone appeared a few times. V gene TRBV30 combines with J gene TRBJ2-1; the D is unclear. Germline V gene sequence: CDR1 GTSNPN, CDR2 SVGIG (reference sequence). The CDR3 totals 13 residues. Trimming left V 3 bases short and J 5 bases short, with 11 bases between. The CDR3 loop reads CAWSLGRDNEQFF. The DNA for the CDR3 is TGTGCCTGGAGCTTGGGTCGAGACAATGAGCAGTTCTTC.

This clone was counted only a few times. The gene calls are TRBV23-1 and TRBJ2-6; tentatively, D is TRBD1 or TRBD2 (6 bases each). TRBV23-1 is an ORF, and what it does is uncertain. V was pared by 3 bases and J by 0 bases, with 12 bases between. The CDR3 length is 17 residues. CDR3 nucleotide sequence: TGCGCCAGCAGTCAGTCGGGGGCTAGCTCTGGGGCCAACGTCCTGACTTTC. Protein sequence: CASSQSGASSGANVLTF.

This clone was counted a few times. CDR3 coding DNA: TGTGCCAGCAGCTTAGTAGGGACTCCCGGGGATACGCAGTATTTT. Translation: CASSLVGTPGDTQYF. The chain uses TRBV7-2 and TRBJ2-3, with D tentatively TRBD2 (6 bases). The CDR3 runs 15 residues. The germline V and J ends were trimmed by 1 base and 6 bases, with 14 bases remaining between them. Germline-derived CDR1 and CDR2 are SGHTA and FQGNSA.

The chain uses TRBV29-1 and TRBJ2-7, with D perhaps TRBD1 (5 bases). The CDR3 is 15 residues long. Germline V gene data show CDR1 as SQVTM and CDR2 as ANQGSEA. Between the trimmed V and J ends, which lost 6 bases and 4 bases, there was a span of 22 bases. In nucleotides, the CDR3 is TGCAGCGTCCACGGGCAGGGATCACAAACATACGAGCAGTACTTC. It is translated as CSVHGQGSQTYEQYF.

The chain uses TRBV23-1 and TRBJ2-7, with 7 bases identical to TRBD2. TRBV23-1 counts as an open reading frame of uncertain function. This CDR3 has 15 residues. After removal of 1 base from V and 2 bases from J, the junction contained 5 bases not matched to a gene. The CDR3 loop reads CASSQCGSLPYEQYF. CDR3 sequence (DNA): TGCGCCAGCAGTCAATGCGGGAGTCTACCCTACGAGCAGTACTTC.

V gene TRBV10-3 combines with J gene TRBJ2-3; D unresolved. Trimming stripped 5 bases from V and 5 bases from J, with 5 bases between. The germline V gene encodes CDR1 ENHRY and CDR2 SYGVKD. The CDR3 contains 11 residues. The CDR3 is CAISYKDTQYF. The CDR3, as DNA: TGTGCCATCAGTTATAAAGATACGCAGTATTTT.

This clone showed up just a few times. V usage is TRBV5-1 and J usage is TRBJ2-1, with 7 bases aligning to TRBD1. The V and J ends lost 3 bases and 1 base, in that order; junction bases with no gene match: 13. This CDR3 is 18 amino acids long. Looked up from germline, CDR1 is SGHRS and CDR2 is YFSETQ. CDR3 sequence: CASSSRPPDRVSYNEQFF. For the CDR3, the DNA is TGCGCCAGCAGCTCCAGACCCCCCGACAGGGTATCCTACAATGAGCAGTTCTTC.

J is TRBJ1-5 and V is TRBV23-1; tentatively, D is TRBD1 (5 bases). Being an ORF, TRBV23-1 has a function that is uncertain. Trimming cost V 4 bases and J 4 bases, with 14 bases left between them. The CDR3 is 15 amino acids. DNA for the CDR3: TGCGCCAGCAGTCTGAGACAGTCTCCTAATCAGCCCCAGCATTTT. This codes for CASSLRQSPNQPQHF.

The sample holds a few counts of this clone. The chain employs TRBV9 and TRBJ2-3; TRBD2 matches at 7 bases. V shed 2 bases and J 1 base; nucleotides not matched to a gene: 1. CDR1 and CDR2 from the germline V gene are SGDLS and YYNGEE. This CDR3 has 14 residues. DNA of the CDR3: TGTGCCAGCAGCGTCACTAGCGGCACAGATACGCAGTATTTT. This codes for CASSVTSGTDTQYF.